Shown below are 16 T cell receptor beta chains from a single sample sequenced in a study of beta chain features in type 1 diabetes. Their antigen targets remain unknown. Points from the study as a whole: Moderate yet significant TCRB CDR3 shortening was seen in Type 1 diabetes patients in all four CD4+ subsets.

Since all of the isolated RNA was reverse transcribed, expressed TCRB transcripts were what got sequenced. TCRdb's copy holds only in-frame clones and misses some; the assay was immunoSEQ multiplex PCR. This sample has a few hundred thousand clones, with about 23% found just once. The sequenced material came from naive CD4+ T cells from blood. These receptors were obtained from a woman in her twenties or thirties with type 1 diabetes.

The V and J genes are TRBV28 and TRBJ2-3, with 8 nucleotides matching TRBD2. The V gene's germline CDR1 is MDHEN and CDR2 SYDVKM. Trimming at V came to 8 bases and at J to 0 bases, leaving 4 bases not matched to a gene. The CDR3 is made up of 14 amino acids. CDR3 residues: CASSGGDSTDTQYF. DNA of the CDR3: TGTGCCAGCTCGGGAGGGGACAGCACAGATACGCAGTATTTT.

A single count supports this clone. V is TRBV11-2 and J is TRBJ2-7; the D gene is possibly TRBD2 (5 bases). This CDR3 is built from 16 residues. The germline V and J ends were trimmed by 5 bases and 5 bases, with 22 bases remaining between them. The germline V gene encodes CDR1 SGHAT and CDR2 FQNNGV. CDR3 sequence: CASSLRFPLAENEQYF. CDR3 bases: TGTGCCAGCAGCCTCCGCTTCCCCCTAGCCGAGAACGAGCAGTACTTC.

The chain carries TRBV5-1 and TRBJ2-5; 7 nucleotides line up with TRBD2. Germline CDR1 and CDR2: SGHRS and YFSETQ. The V and J ends lost 4 bases and 4 bases, in that order; junction bases with no gene match: 10. CDR3 length: 15 residues. CDR3 in DNA: TGCGCCAGCAGCATTGTTTCCACGGGAGGAGAGACCCAGTACTTC. Translating gives CASSIVSTGGETQYF.

This rearrangement joins TRBV5-6 to TRBJ1-5; D unclear. The CDR3 contains 12 residues. CDR1 is SGHDT and CDR2 is YYEEEE in the germline V gene. The V end was cut by 1 base, the J end by 4 bases, with 3 bases between. In nucleotides, the CDR3 is TGTGCCAGCAGCTTGTATAATCAGCCCCAGCATTTT. Amino acids: CASSLYNQPQHF.

The chain couples TRBV11-2 to TRBJ2-1; D is possibly TRBD2 (5 bases). Germline V lookup: CDR1 SGHAT, CDR2 FQNNGV. The CDR3 is made up of 16 amino acids. The V end was cut by 1 base, the J end by 4 bases, with 14 bases between. CDR3 coding DNA: TGTGCCAGCAGCTTAGGAGGGAACGGGGTATACAATGAGCAGTTCTTC. As protein: CASSLGGNGVYNEQFF.

This clone has a handful of counts. V gene TRBV27 combines with J gene TRBJ2-1; 7 bases are shared with TRBD1. This CDR3 spans 15 amino acids. The V gene's germline CDR1 is MNHEY and CDR2 SMNVEV (reference sequence). Losses at the gene ends were 2 bases for V and 9 bases for J; bases not matched to a gene: 10. This CDR3 is CASSLDNRGSAEQFF. The CDR3, as DNA: TGTGCCAGCAGTTTAGATAACAGGGGTTCGGCTGAGCAGTTCTTC.

The chain links TRBV7-2 to TRBJ2-3; 13 bases are a match to TRBD2. The CDR3 has 15 residues. Trimming removed 4 bases from V and 7 bases from J; junction bases left unmatched: 5. CDR1 and CDR2 from the germline V gene are SGHTA and FQGNSA. CDR3 loop: CASSSGLAGAHTQYF. The CDR3 DNA reads TGTGCCAGCAGCTCCGGACTAGCGGGGGCTCATACGCAGTATTTT.

The CDR3 nucleotides are TGTGCCAGCAGTGAAAGGACTAGCACAGATACGCAGTATTTT. This sequence encodes CASSERTSTDTQYF. The chain employs TRBV25-1 and TRBJ2-3, with D possibly TRBD2 on 5 matching bases. The length of the CDR3 is 14 residues. The germline V and J ends were trimmed by 2 bases and 0 bases, with 6 bases remaining between them. Germline CDR1 reads MGHDK; CDR2 reads SYGVNS.

This clone has only a few counts. The chain couples TRBV19 to TRBJ2-2; no definite D call. V was clipped by 3 bases and J by 8 bases, with 4 bases between them. Per the germline V gene, CDR1 is LNHDA and CDR2 is SQIVND (reference sequence). The CDR3 extends over 11 amino acids. The CDR3 reads CASSIIGELFF. Here the CDR3 DNA reads TGTGCCAGTAGTATTATAGGGGAGCTGTTTTTT. Together with reference TRBV19 and TRBJ2-2, the CDR3 gives the full variable domain: DGGITQSPKYLFRKEGQNVTLSCEQNLNHDAMYWYRQDPGQGLRLIYYSQIVNDFQKGDIAEGYSVSREKKESFPLTVTSAQKNPTAFYLCASSIIGELFFGEGSRLTVL.

This clone has only a few counts. The chain employs TRBV27 and TRBJ2-3; 8 nucleotides match TRBD2. Germline V gene lookup returns CDR1 MNHEY and CDR2 SMNVEV (reference sequence). V was pared by 7 bases and J by 6 bases, with 9 bases of the junction left unmatched. This CDR3 has 14 amino acids. CDR3 loop: CASTPAGEADTQYF. Here the CDR3 DNA reads TGTGCCAGCACCCCAGCGGGAGAGGCGGATACGCAGTATTTT.

This chain links TRBV30 with TRBJ2-7; D uncertain. Germline lookup yields CDR1 GTSNPN and CDR2 SVGIG (reference sequence). With 5 bases removed from V and 4 bases from J, the gap between germline ends came to 18 bases. The length of the CDR3 is 14 residues. Here the CDR3 DNA reads TGTGCCTGGTCCCGGCAGGTTCTCGGATACGAGCAGTACTTC. Translation gives CAWSRQVLGYEQYF.

The rearrangement joins TRBV2 to TRBJ2-1; 11 nucleotides match TRBD2. Germline lookup yields CDR1 SNHLY and CDR2 FYNNEI. The length of the CDR3 is 16 residues. The V segment lost 4 bases and the J segment 4 bases; nucleotides outside the gene matches: 6. CDR3 region: CASSASGRTPYNEQFF. The CDR3 nucleotides read TGTGCCAGCAGTGCTAGCGGGAGGACTCCTTACAATGAGCAGTTCTTC.

The chain combines TRBV11-1 with TRBJ2-6, with 7 bases identical to TRBD1. V trimming: 5 bases; J trimming: 0 bases; junction bases outside the gene matches: 10. The germline gives CDR1 SGHAT, CDR2 FQDESV (reference sequence). CDR3 size: 18 residues. CDR3 loop: CASSPNRGQRSGANVLTF. The CDR3 DNA reads as TGTGCCAGCAGCCCAAACCGGGGACAGCGCTCTGGGGCCAACGTCCTGACTTTC.

V is TRBV5-1 and J is TRBJ2-5; TRBD1 is a possible D gene (5 bases). This CDR3 region has 14 residues. Per the germline V gene, CDR1 is SGHRS and CDR2 is YFSETQ. Trimming cost V 0 bases and J 6 bases, with 12 bases left between them. Written as DNA, the CDR3 is TGCGCCAGCAGCTTGGGACAGCACGGAAAGACCCAGTACTTC. It encodes CASSLGQHGKTQYF.

This clone was seen a few times. V gene TRBV30 combines with J gene TRBJ1-1, with D maybe TRBD1 (5 bases). Germline V CDR1 and CDR2: GTSNPN, SVGIG (reference sequence). The CDR3 covers 12 residues. The V end was cut by 0 bases, the J end by 10 bases, with 12 bases between. CDR3 bases: TGTGCCTGGAGTGTGGGGGGTTACGGAGCTTTCTTT. This translates into CAWSVGGYGAFF. Together with reference TRBV30 and TRBJ1-1, the CDR3 gives the full variable domain: SQTIHQWPATLVQPVGSPLSLECTVEGTSNPNLYWYRQAAGRGLQLLFYSVGIGQISSEVPQNLSASRPQDRQFILSSKKLLLSDSGFYLCAWSVGGYGAFFGQGTRLTVV.

This clone was recorded a few times. The chain has TRBV4-1 and TRBJ1-1; D gene ambiguous. CDR3 length equals 14 residues. Germline V CDR1 and CDR2: MGHRA, YSYEKL. Trimming stripped 1 base from V and 1 base from J, with 7 bases between. CDR3 nucleotide sequence: TGCGCCAGCAGCCAAGGGTTTAGGAACACTGAAGCTTTCTTT. It is translated as CASSQGFRNTEAFF.